Included here is one T cell receptor (beta chain) sequence, with context. Its antigen is not known. CDR3 size: 15 residues. The J segment lost 1 base and the V segment lost 4 bases, leaving 4 bases of the junction unmatched. The germline V gene has CDR1 SGDLS and CDR2 YYNGEE. The record originates from a study of neoadjuvant nivolumab and ipilimumab in lung cancer. Sequencing used immunoSEQ multiplex PCR; TCRdb keeps in-frame clones, though not all of them. The repertoire holds under 50,000 clones, around 89% seen once, with about 4% in the top ten. Study outcomes and limitations: From pretherapy to surgery, tumor richness and clonality rose with dual therapy. Compared with tumor-adjacent uninvolved lung, resected tumors showed greater richness and clonality.

Here the sequenced sample was blood, taken before neoadjuvant nivolumab, alone or with ipilimumab. The source of this sequence is an adult with non-small cell lung cancer. Some clones in this sample may be carry-over from other donors' samples. J is TRBJ2-5 and V is TRBV9, with 10 bases that match TRBD2. CDR3 region: CASSSRLAGQETQYF. The CDR3 bases are TGTGCCAGCAGCTCGAGACTAGCGGGCCAAGAGACCCAGTACTTC.